What follows describes a single T cell receptor beta chain. Its matching antigen is unknown. The data stem from a study of shared clonotypes between healthy human individuals. Only CD45RO-negative cells positively selected for CCR7 counted as naive CD8 cells, so terminally differentiated effector memory CD45RA+ cells were excluded. CDR3 size: 16 residues. Germline loops: CDR1 SGDLS, CDR2 YYNGEE. Deletions cut 3 bases from V and 0 bases from J, with 13 bases between. The protocol was immunoSEQ multiplex PCR, while the TCRdb copy is restricted to in-frame clones and leaves out a portion. This table has about 2.2 million clones, around 93% appearing once. General study points: Shared clonotypes across all four donors exceeded non-shared ones in generation probability. The study generally estimated greater richness for naive than memory subsets.

Input material: naive CD8+ T cells from PBMCs. This TCR was recovered from a man between 18 and 29 years old in good health. Some clones in this sample may be carry-over from other donors' samples. The chain is built from TRBV9 and TRBJ1-3; no firm D call. The CDR3: CASSENTWASGNTIYF. The CDR3 DNA reads as TGTGCCAGCAGCGAGAATACGTGGGCCTCTGGAAACACCATATATTTT.